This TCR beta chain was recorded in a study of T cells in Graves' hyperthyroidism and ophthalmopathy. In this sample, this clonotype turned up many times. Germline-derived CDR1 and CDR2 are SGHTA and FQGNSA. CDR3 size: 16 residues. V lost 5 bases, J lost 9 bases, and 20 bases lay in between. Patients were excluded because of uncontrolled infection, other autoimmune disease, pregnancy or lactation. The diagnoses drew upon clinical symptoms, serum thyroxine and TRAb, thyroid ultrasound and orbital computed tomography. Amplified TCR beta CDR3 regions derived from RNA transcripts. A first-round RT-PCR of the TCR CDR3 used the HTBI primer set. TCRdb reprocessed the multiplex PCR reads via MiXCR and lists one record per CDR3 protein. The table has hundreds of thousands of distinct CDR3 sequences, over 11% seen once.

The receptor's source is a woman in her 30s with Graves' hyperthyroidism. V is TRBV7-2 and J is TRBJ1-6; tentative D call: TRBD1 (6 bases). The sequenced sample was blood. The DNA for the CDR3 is TGTGCCAGCAGCGTCGACAGGCCTCCTTATGGTTCACCCCTCCACTTT. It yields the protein CASSVDRPPYGSPLHF.